These T cell receptor beta chains were read from a single sample in a study of T cell responses to AZD1222 COVID-19 vaccine. Here immunoSEQ multiplex PCR was the method, and the copy in TCRdb shows in-frame clones only, minus some. The sample lists approximately 110,000 clones; about 87% were seen once. Specimen: peripheral blood, collected on day 0 of AZD1222 vaccination. These TCRs come from an adult in good health. CDR3s include the opening cysteine and the closing phenylalanine or tryptophan. The size field is filled for only some rows; it gives once, few, many or a size class.

>TRBJ1-2|TRBV24-1|-
CATSDFLQFRGYTF
>TRBJ1-2|TRBV6-1|-
CASSDHRGRSTGYTF
>TRBJ2-7|TRBV11-3|-
CASSEQGPPYEQYF
>TRBJ2-5|TRBV27|-
CASSLSGGPRGTQYF
>TRBJ2-5|TRBV18|-
CASSETGETQYF
>TRBJ2-3|TRBV7-3|-
CASSPTGARTDTQYF
>TRBJ2-2|TRBV4-3|-
CASSRTGTALQAGELFF
>TRBJ2-7|TRBV19|-
CASSIQGAAYEQYF
>TRBJ2-2|TRBV7-9|-
CASSRLSGGQNTGELFF
>TRBJ2-7|TRBV6-5|few
CASSYSNSGGPGEQYF
>TRBJ1-3|TRBV4-2|-
CASSLTVGVAGNTIYF
>TRBJ1-2|TRBV30|-
CAWSSRGHHGYTF
>TRBJ1-3|TRBV6-5|-
CASSKGRFSGNTIYF
>TRBJ1-6|TRBV6-6|-
CASQGPNSPLHF
>TRBJ2-1|TRBV9|-
CASSPRTGSSYNEQFF
>TRBJ1-2|TRBV6-4|-
CASSPGQAGHGYTF
>TRBJ2-6|TRBV5-1|-
CASSPGPGANVLTF
>TRBJ2-5|TRBV19|once
CASGRGQETQYF
>TRBJ1-1|TRBV7-3|once
CASSYSRNTEAFF
>TRBJ1-1|TRBV2|-
CASRGRQGTTEAFF
>TRBJ2-7|TRBV7-2|-
CASSANLGGPYEQYF
>TRBJ1-5|TRBV6-1|-
CASSVISRDRGRRGNQPQHF
>TRBJ1-1|TRBV27|-
CASSSSRGPGNTEAFF
>TRBJ2-5|TRBV6-2/TRBV6-3|-
CASSQTGGQYF
>TRBJ2-3|TRBV7-3|-
CASSRWSGRGPTDTQYF
>TRBJ1-5|TRBV5-6|-
CASSFGGAGQPQHF
>TRBJ1-2|TRBV28|once
CASSQPGQGALNTF
>TRBJ2-5|TRBV10-3|-
CAISEGVRETQYF
>TRBJ2-7|TRBV5-1|-
CASSLPGTGPHEQYF
>TRBJ1-2|TRBV7-2|-
CASSLVTGTGENYGYTF
>TRBJ1-1|TRBV11-2|-
CASSLGTGAFF
>TRBJ2-1|TRBV30|-
CAWSVNSGRSNEQFF
>TRBJ1-5|TRBV13|once
CASSARARDQPQHF
>TRBJ2-2|TRBV7-6|-
CASSSYRDTSNTGELFF
>TRBJ2-7|TRBV28|-
CASRRTSGSYEQYF
>TRBJ1-2|TRBV6-2/TRBV6-3|-
CASSYSRGFTSGYTF
>TRBJ2-5|TRBV7-9|-
CASSSAGAARETQYF
>TRBJ1-1|TRBV19|-
CASSLNRVAFF
>TRBJ1-1|TRBV3-1/TRBV3-2|-
CASSRTGYTEAFF
>TRBJ1-2|TRBV7-9|-
CASSPPAAVYGYTF
>TRBJ2-3|TRBV24-1|-
CATSDPRGAAEGTDTQYF
>TRBJ1-3|TRBV6-5|-
CASSLSSGNTIYF
>TRBJ2-7|TRBV27|-
CASSLSRGHTYEQYF
>TRBJ1-3|TRBV7-3|-
CASSLDLSSGNTIYF
>TRBJ2-7|TRBV6-5|-
CASSYKGTSRYEQYF
>TRBJ1-2|TRBV27|-
CASKTGTGSGYTF
>TRBJ2-3|TRBV28|-
CASTPPPGLAVPPSTDTQYF
>TRBJ2-3|TRBV4-2|-
CASRPAPLSTDTQYF
>TRBJ2-1|TRBV6-1|-
CASSDSGGALNEQFF
>TRBJ2-7|TRBV2|-
CASRPDRVGSYEQYF
>TRBJ1-5|TRBV10-3|once
CAISDGYTNQPQHF